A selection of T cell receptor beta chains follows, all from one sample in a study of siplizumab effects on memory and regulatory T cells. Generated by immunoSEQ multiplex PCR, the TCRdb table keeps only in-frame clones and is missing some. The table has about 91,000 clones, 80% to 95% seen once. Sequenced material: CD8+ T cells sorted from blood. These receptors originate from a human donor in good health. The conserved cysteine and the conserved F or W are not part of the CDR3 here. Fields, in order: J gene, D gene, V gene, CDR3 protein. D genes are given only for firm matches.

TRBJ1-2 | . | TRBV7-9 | ASSLDDGYGYT
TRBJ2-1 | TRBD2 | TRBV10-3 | AISESASGGPEQF
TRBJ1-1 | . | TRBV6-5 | ASSSSGTEAF
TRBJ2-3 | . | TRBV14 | ASSHDTSLRADTQY
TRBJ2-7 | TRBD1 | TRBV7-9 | ASSLVGTGDYEQY
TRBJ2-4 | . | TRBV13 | ASSLGLGVAKNIQY
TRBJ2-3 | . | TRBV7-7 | ASSLVVGSNTQY
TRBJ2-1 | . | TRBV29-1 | SVETGYNEQF
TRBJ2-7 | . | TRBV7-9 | ASSLEASPYEQY
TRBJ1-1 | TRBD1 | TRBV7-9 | ASSRMTGANTEAF
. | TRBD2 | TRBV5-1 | ASSLSLADPYEQY
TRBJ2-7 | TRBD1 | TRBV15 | ATSGRTGDYEQY
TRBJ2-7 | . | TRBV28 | ASSLQDRIYEQY
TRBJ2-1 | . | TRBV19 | ASSGGVSLRYNEQF
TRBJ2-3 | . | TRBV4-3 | ASAQDGGSTDTQY
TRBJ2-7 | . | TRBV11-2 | ASSSAAGTLNYEQY
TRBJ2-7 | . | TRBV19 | AVGSQASYEQY
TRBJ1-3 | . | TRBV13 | ASSVNSGNTIY
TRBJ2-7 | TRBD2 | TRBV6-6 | ASRLAGIGPNEQY
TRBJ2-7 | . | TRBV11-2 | ASSLVPGLIEGEQY
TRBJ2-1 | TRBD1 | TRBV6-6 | ASSYLGQGIMNEQF
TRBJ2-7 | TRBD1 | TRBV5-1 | ASSYDRESYEQY